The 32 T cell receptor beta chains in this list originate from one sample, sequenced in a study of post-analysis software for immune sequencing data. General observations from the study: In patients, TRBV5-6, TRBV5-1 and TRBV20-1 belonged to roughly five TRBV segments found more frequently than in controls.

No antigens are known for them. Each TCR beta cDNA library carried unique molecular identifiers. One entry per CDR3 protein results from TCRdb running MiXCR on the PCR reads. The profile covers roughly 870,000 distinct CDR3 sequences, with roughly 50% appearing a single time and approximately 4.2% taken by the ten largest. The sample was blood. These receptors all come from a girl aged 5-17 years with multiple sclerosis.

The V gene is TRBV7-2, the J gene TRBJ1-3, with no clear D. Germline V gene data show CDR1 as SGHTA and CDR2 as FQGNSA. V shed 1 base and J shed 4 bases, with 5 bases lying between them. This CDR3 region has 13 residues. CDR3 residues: CASSLVRGNTIYF. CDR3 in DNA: TGTGCCAGCAGCTTAGTGCGAGGAAACACCATATATTTT. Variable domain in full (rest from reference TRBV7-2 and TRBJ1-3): GAGVSQSPSNKVTEKGKDVELRCDPISGHTALYWYRQSLGQGLEFLIYFQGNSAPDKSGLPSDRFSAERTGGSVSTLTIQRTQQEDSAVYLCASSLVRGNTIYFGEGSWLTVV.

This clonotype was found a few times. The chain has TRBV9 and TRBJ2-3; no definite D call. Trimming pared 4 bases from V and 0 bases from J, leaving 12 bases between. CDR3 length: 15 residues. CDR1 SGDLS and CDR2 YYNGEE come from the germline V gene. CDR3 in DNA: TGTGCCAGCAGCCCCGGCGGTCCTAGCACAGATACGCAGTATTTT. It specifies CASSPGGPSTDTQYF.

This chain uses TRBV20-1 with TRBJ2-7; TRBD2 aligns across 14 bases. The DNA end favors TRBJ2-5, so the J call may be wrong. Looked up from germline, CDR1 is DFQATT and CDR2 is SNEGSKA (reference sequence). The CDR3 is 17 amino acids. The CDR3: CSALPGLAGGLRETQYF. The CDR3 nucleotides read TGCAGTGCCCTCCCCGGACTAGCGGGGGGCCTCAGAGAGACCCAGTACTTC.

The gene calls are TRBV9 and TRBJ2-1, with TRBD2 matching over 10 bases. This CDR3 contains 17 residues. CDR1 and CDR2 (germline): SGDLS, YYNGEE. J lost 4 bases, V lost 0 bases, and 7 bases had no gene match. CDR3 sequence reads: CASSVEVLAGTYNEQFF. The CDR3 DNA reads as TGTGCCAGCAGCGTAGAGGTACTAGCGGGGACATACAATGAGCAGTTCTTC.

The CDR3 here is CASSYSTGATSSYEQYF. The DNA of the CDR3 is TGTGCCAGCAGCTATTCGACAGGGGCTACCAGCTCCTACGAGCAGTACTTC. The gene calls are TRBV11-2 and TRBJ2-7, with TRBD1 matching over 8 bases. With 4 bases clipped from V and 0 bases from J, the junction kept 11 bases outside the gene matches. CDR1 and CDR2 (germline): SGHAT, FQNNGV. The CDR3 runs to 17 residues.

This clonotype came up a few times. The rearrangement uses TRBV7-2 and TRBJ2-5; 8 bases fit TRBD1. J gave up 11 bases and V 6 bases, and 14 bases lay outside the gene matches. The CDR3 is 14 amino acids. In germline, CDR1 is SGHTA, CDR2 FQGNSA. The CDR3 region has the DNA TGTGCCAGCAGTATCGGACAGGGTGTGAGAGAGCAGTACTTC. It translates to CASSIGQGVREQYF. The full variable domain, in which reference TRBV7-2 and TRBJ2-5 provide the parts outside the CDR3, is GAGVSQSPSNKVTEKGKDVELRCDPISGHTALYWYRQSLGQGLEFLIYFQGNSAPDKSGLPSDRFSAERTGGSVSTLTIQRTQQEDSAVYLCASSIGQGVREQYFGPGTRLLVL.

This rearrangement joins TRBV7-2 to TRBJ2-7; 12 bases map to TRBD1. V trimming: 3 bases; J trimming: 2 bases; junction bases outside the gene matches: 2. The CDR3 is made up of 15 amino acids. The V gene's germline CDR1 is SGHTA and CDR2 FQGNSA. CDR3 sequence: CASSFGTGGAYEQYF. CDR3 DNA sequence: TGTGCCAGCAGCTTTGGGACAGGGGGCGCCTACGAGCAGTACTTC.

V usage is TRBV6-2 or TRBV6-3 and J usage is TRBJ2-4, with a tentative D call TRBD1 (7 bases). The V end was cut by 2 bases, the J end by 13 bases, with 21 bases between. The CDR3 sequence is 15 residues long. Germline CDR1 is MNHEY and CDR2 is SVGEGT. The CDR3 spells CASSYPDTGEREQYF. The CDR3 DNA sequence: TGTGCCAGCAGTTACCCGGACACAGGGGAACGGGAGCAGTACTTC.

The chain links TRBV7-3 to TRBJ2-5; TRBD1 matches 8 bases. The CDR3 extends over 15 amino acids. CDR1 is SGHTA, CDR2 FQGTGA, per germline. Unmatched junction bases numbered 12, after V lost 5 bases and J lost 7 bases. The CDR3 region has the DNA TGTGCCAGCAGCCCGAGCAGGGGGCGTTTAGGGACCCAGTACTTC. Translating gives CASSPSRGRLGTQYF.

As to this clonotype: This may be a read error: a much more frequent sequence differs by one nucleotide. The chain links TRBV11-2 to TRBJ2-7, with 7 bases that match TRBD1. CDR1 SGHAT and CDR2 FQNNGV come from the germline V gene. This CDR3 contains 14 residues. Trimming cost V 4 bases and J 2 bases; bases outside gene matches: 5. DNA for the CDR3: TGTGCCAGCAGCTCGGGACAGTGGGCCTACGAGCAGTACTTC. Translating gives CASSSGQWAYEQYF.

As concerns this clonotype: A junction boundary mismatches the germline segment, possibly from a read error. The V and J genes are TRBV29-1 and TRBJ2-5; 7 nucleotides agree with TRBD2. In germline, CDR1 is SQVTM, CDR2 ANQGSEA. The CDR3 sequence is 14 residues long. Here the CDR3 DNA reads TGCAGCTATTTGGGAGGGAAGAATGGAGAGGCCCAGTACTTC. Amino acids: CSYLGGKNGEAQYF.

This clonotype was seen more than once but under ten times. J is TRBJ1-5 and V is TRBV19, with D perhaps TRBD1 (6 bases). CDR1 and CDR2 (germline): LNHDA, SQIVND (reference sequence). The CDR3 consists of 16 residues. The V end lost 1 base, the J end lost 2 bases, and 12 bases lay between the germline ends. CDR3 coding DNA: TGTGCCAGTAGTATAGGAGGAGGGGGACGCAATCAGCCCCAGCATTTT. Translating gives CASSIGGGGRNQPQHF.

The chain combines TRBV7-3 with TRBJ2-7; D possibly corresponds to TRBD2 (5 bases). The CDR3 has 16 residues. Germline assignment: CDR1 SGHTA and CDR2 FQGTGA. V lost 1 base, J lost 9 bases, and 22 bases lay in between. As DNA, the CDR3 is TGTGCCAGCAGCTTAAAGGCACTACCTAGCACAGATGCGCAGTACTTC. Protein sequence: CASSLKALPSTDAQYF.

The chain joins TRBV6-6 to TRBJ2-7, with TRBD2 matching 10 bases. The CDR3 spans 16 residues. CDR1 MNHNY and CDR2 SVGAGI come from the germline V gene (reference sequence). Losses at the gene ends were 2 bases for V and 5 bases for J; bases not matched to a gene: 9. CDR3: CASSYRAGGPSDEQYF. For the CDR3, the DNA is TGTGCCAGCAGTTACAGAGCGGGAGGGCCAAGTGACGAGCAGTACTTC.

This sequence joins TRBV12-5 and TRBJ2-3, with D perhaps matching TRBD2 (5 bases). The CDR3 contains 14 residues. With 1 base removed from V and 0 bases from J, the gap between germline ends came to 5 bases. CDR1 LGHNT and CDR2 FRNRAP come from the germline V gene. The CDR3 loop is CASGLGTSTDTQYF. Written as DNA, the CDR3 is TGTGCTAGTGGTTTGGGGACTAGCACAGATACGCAGTATTTT.

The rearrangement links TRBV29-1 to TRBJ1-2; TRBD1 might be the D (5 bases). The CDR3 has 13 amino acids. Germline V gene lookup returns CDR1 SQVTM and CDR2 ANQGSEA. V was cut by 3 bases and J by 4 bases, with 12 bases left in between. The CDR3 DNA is TGCAGCGTTGAGAGCGGGACCCTCTATGGCTACACCTTC. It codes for CSVESGTLYGYTF.

As DNA, the CDR3 is TGTGCCAGCAGATCCTTGAGGGGGAGGGTGCACAATGAGCAGTTCTTC. Amino acid sequence: CASRSLRGRVHNEQFF. The V gene is TRBV6-5, the J gene TRBJ2-1, with D perhaps TRBD2 (7 bases). CDR3 length equals 16 residues. The germline V and J ends were trimmed by 6 bases and 5 bases, with 20 bases remaining between them. Looked up from germline, CDR1 is MNHEY and CDR2 is SVGAGI.

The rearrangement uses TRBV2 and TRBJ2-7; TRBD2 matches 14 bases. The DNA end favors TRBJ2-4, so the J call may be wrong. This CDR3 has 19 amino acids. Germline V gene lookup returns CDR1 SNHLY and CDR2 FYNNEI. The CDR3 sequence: CASSPGLAGGPQAKNIQYF. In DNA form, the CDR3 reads TGTGCCAGCAGCCCAGGACTAGCGGGAGGCCCGCAGGCCAAAAACATTCAGTACTTC.

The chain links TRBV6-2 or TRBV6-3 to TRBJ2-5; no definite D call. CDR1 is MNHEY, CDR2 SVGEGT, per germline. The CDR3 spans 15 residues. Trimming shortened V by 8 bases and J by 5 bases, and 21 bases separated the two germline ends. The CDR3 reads CASCPRTGQMETQYF. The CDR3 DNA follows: TGTGCCAGCTGCCCTAGGACCGGCCAAATGGAGACCCAGTACTTC.

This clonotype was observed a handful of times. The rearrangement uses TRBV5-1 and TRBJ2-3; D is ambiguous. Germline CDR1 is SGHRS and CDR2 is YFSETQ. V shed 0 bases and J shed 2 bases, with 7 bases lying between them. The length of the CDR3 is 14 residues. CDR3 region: CASSLDLPTDTQYF. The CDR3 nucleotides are TGCGCCAGCAGCTTGGACCTTCCCACAGATACGCAGTATTTT.

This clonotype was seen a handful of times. CDR3 in DNA: TGTGCCAGCAGCTTAGTGGCGACAGGGATTAACTATGGCTACACCTTC. Its protein product is CASSLVATGINYGYTF. This chain uses TRBV7-2 with TRBJ1-2; 7 nucleotides line up with TRBD1. Germline V lookup: CDR1 SGHTA, CDR2 FQGNSA. With V trimmed by 1 base and J by 1 base, 6 bases remained unmatched. The length of the CDR3 is 16 residues.

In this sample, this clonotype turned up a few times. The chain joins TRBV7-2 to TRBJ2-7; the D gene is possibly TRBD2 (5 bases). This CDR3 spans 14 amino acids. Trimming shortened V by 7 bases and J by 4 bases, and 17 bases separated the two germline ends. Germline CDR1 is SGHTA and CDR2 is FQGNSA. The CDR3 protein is CASKGGPGSYEQYF. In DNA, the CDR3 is TGTGCCAGCAAAGGCGGGCCCGGGTCTTACGAGCAGTACTTC.

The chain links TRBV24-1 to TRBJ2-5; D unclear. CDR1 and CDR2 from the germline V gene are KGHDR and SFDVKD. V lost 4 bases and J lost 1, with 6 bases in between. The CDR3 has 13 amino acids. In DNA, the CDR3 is TGTGCCACCAGTGAGTCCTTCCAAGAGACCCAGTACTTC. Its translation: CATSESFQETQYF.

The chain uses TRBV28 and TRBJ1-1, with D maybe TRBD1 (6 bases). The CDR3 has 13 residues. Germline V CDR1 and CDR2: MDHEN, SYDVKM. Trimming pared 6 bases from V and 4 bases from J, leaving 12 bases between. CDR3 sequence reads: CASRNRESTEAFF. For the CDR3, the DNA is TGTGCCAGCAGAAACAGGGAGAGCACTGAAGCTTTCTTT. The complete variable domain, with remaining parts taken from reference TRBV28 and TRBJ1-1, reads DVKVTQSSRYLVKRTGEKVFLECVQDMDHENMFWYRQDPGLGLRLIYFSYDVKMKEKGDIPEGYSVSREKKERFSLILESASTNQTSMYLCASRNRESTEAFFGQGTRLTVV.

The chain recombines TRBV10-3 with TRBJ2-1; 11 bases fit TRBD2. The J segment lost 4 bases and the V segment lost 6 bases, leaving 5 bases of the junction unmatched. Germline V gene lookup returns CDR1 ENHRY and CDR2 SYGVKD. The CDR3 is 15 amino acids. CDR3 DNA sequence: TGTGCCATCAGCCCGGGACTAGCGGCTTACAATGAGCAGTTCTTC. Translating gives CAISPGLAAYNEQFF.

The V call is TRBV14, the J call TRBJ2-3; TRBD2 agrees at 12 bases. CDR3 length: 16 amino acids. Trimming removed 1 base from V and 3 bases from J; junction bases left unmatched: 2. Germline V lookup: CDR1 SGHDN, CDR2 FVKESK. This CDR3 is CASSQGTSGMTDTQYF. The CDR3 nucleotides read TGTGCCAGCAGCCAAGGGACTAGCGGGATGACAGATACGCAGTATTTT.

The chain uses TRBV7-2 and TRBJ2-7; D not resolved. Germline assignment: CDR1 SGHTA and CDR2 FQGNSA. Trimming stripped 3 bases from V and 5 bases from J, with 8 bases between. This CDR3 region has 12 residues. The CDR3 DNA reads TGTGCCAGCAGCTTCGACCTGCACGAGCAGTACTTC. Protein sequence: CASSFDLHEQYF.

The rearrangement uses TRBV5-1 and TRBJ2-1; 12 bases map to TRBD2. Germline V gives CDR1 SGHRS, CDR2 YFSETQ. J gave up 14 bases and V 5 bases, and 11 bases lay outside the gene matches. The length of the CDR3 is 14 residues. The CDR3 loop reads CASSGLAGGHQEFF. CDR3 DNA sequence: TGCGCCAGCAGTGGCCTAGCGGGAGGGCATCAGGAGTTCTTC.

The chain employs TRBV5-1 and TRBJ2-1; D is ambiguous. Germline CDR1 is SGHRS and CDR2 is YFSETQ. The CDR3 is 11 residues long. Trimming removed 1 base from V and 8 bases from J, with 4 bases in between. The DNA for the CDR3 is TGCGCCAGCAGCTTGTGCGATGAGCAGTTCTTC. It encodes CASSLCDEQFF.

The CDR3 nucleotides are TGCAGTGCTGCCCAGGCCGCCACTCAAGAGACCCAGTACTTC. Its translation: CSAAQAATQETQYF. The chain joins TRBV20-1 to TRBJ2-5; no reliable D call. CDR3 size: 14 residues. CDR1 and CDR2 from the germline V gene are DFQATT and SNEGSKA (reference sequence). V was trimmed by 5 bases and J by 2 bases, leaving 15 bases between them.

Written as DNA, the CDR3 is TGTGCCAGCAGTGAAGGGGACTCCGGGGAGCTGTTTTTT. As protein: CASSEGDSGELFF. The rearrangement links TRBV6-4 to TRBJ2-2, with D maybe TRBD2 (6 bases). Germline assignment: CDR1 MRHNA and CDR2 SNTAGT. This CDR3 contains 13 residues. The V and J ends lost 3 bases and 6 bases respectively, with 8 bases between them.

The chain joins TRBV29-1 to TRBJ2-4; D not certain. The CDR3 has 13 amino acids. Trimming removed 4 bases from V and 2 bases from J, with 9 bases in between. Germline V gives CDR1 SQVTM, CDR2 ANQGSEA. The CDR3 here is CSVARVPKNIQYF. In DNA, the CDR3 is TGCAGCGTTGCCCGGGTTCCCAAAAACATTCAGTACTTC.